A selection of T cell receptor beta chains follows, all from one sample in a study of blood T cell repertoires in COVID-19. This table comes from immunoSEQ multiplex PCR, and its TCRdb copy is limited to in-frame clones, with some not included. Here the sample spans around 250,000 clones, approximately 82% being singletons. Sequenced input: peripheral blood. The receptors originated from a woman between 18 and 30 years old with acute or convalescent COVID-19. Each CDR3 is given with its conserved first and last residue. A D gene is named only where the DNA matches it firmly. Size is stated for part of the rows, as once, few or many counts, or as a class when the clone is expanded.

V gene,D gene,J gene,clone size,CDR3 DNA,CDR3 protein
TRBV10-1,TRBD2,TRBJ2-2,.,TGCGCCAGCAGTGGACCGGGACTAGCGGGAGCCGGGGAGCTGTTTTTT,CASSGPGLAGAGELFF
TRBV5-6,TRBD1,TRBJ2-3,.,TGTGCCAGCAGCGTCGGGACAGGGCGGGATACGCAGTATTTT,CASSVGTGRDTQYF
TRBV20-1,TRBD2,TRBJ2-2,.,TGCAGTGCTAGTAGAGGGAGGGGATTGACCGGGGAGCTGTTTTTT,CSASRGRGLTGELFF
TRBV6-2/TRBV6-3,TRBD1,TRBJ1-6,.,TGTGCCAGCAGTAAACGCCGGGACAGCCGAAATTCACCCCTCCACTTT,CASSKRRDSRNSPLHF
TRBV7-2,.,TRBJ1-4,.,TGTGCCAGCAGTTACCAGGACAACGGGGAAAAACTGTTTTTT,CASSYQDNGEKLFF
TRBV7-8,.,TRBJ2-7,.,TGTGCCAGCAGCTTAGGTCCCGGTGACGAGCAGTACTTC,CASSLGPGDEQYF
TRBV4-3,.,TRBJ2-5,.,TGCGCCAGCAGCTTAGCTTATGACTTC,CASSLAYDF
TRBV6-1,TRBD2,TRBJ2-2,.,TGTGCCAGCAGTGAAAGAGCGGGAGCGTCCGGGGAGCTGTTTTTT,CASSERAGASGELFF
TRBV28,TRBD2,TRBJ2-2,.,TGTGCCAGCAGACCGGGACTAGGGCCGGCCGGGGAGCTGTTTTTT,CASRPGLGPAGELFF
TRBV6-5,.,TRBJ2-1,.,TGTGCCAGCAGTTACACAAAAATCTCCTACAATGAGCAGTTCTTC,CASSYTKISYNEQFF
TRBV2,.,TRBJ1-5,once,TGTGCCAGCAGTGATACGACAGTCGATAGCAATCAGCCCCAGCATTTT,CASSDTTVDSNQPQHF
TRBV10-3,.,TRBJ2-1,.,TGTGCCATCAGTGCTACTAATGAGCAGTTCTTC,CAISATNEQFF
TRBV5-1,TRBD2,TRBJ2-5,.,TGCGCCAGCAGCTCCACTAGCGGGAGCGGGTCAGGAGAGACCCAGTACTTC,CASSSTSGSGSGETQYF
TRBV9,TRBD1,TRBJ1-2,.,TGTGCCAGCAGCGTAGGGACAGGAAATGGCTACACCTTC,CASSVGTGNGYTF
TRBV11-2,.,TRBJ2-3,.,TGTGCCAGCAGCCCGAGGGCCGCAGATACGCAGTATTTT,CASSPRAADTQYF
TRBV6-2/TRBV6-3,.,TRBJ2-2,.,TGTGCCAGCAGTTCCCGCCGGACAGGGGGAATAGCGGGAGTATTCACCGGGGAGCTGTTTTTT,CASSSRRTGGIAGVFTGELFF
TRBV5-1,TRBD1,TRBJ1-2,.,TGCGCCAGCAGCGCAAGCGGACAGGGAGATGGCTACACCTTC,CASSASGQGDGYTF
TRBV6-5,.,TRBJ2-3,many,TGTGGGTCGGGGGGCGCAGATACGCAGTATTTT,CGSGGADTQYF
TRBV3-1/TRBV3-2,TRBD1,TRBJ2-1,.,TGTGCCAGCAGCCCTGGGGGACAGCCGAGCTCCTACAATGAGCAGTTCTTC,CASSPGGQPSSYNEQFF
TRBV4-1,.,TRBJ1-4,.,TGCGCCAGCAGCCAAGAGGCGGTGGGCCGGGGTGAAAAACTGTTTTTT,CASSQEAVGRGEKLFF
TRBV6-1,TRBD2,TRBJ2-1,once,TGTGCCAGCAGTGCCCGACTAGCGGGAAGACCATCAGACTACAATGAGCAGTTCTTC,CASSARLAGRPSDYNEQFF
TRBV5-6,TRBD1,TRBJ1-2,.,TGTGCCAGCAGTAGACAGGGGCCGGGCTATGGCTACACCTTC,CASSRQGPGYGYTF
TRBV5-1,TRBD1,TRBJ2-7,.,TGCGCCAGCAGCTTAGGACAGGGCATCAACGAGCAGTACTTC,CASSLGQGINEQYF
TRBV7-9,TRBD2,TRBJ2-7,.,TGTGCCAGCAGTTATAGCGGGAGGCCTTACGAGCAGTACTTC,CASSYSGRPYEQYF
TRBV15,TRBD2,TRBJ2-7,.,TGTGCCACCAGCGAGGGACTAGCGGGATTCTACGAGCAGTACTTC,CATSEGLAGFYEQYF
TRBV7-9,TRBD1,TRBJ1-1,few,TGTGCCAGCAGCTTCGACAGGGGCACTGAAGCTTTCTTT,CASSFDRGTEAFF
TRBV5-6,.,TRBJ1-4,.,TGTGCCAGCAGCTTGGGTCAGGCAACTAATGAAAAACTGTTTTTT,CASSLGQATNEKLFF
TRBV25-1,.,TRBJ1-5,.,TGTGCCAAAACAGGGCGCCAGCCCCAGCATTTT,CAKTGRQPQHF